This TCR beta chain was retrieved from a study of blood T cell repertoires in COVID-19. Study as a whole: Samples representing acute and convalescent COVID-19 were sourced from the United States, Italy and Spain.

V was shortened by 6 bases and J by 3 bases, with 6 bases between the two germline ends. The CDR3 spans 12 residues. From germline, CDR1 is KGHDR and CDR2 SFDVKD. Authors' data handling: Quantification of nucleated cells was approximated via reference gene primer amplification. TCRdb's copy holds only in-frame clones and misses some; the assay was immunoSEQ multiplex PCR. That table supplies the V and J calls and clone size; D and trimming were determined from the DNA. The data contain some 87,000 clones, approximately 80% of them seen just once; the ten biggest clones take up more than 20%. The sample taken for sequencing was peripheral blood. The TCR comes from a human donor in a cohort sampled during active COVID-19. The chain couples TRBV24-1 to TRBJ2-3; maybe TRBD2 (5 bases). This CDR3 reads CATSRGTDTQYF. The DNA of the CDR3 is TGTGCCACCAGTCGAGGGACAGATACGCAGTATTTT.